This T cell receptor beta chain was captured by sequencing in a study of cytomegalovirus exposure and HLA in healthy donors. Study-level findings and limits: Presence/absence analysis assumed near-uniform sequencing depth across donors. TCR beta sequences reportedly predicted most subjects' HLA-A and HLA-B alleles accurately.

Germline CDR1 and CDR2: SGDLS and YYNGEE. The CDR3 sequence is 14 residues long. V lost 1 base to trimming and J lost 6 bases; unmatched junction nucleotides: 5. Vbeta (60) and Jbeta (13) primers were used in the PCR. The repertoire was sequenced with immunoSEQ multiplex PCR; TCRdb's copy has only in-frame clones and lacks some. The sample contains about 170,000 clones, around 80% of which appear only once. There are a few counts of this clone. The antigen is not known. The rearrangement joins TRBV9 to TRBJ1-2; TRBD1 matches 8 bases. Material for sequencing was PBMCs. This sequence originates from a woman in her fifties or sixties in good health and CMV-seropositive. DNA for the CDR3: TGTGCCAGCAGCGTAACCCAGGGGGCGAATGGCTACACCTTC. The encoded protein is CASSVTQGANGYTF. Complete variable domain (other parts from reference TRBV9 and TRBJ1-2): DSGVTQTPKHLITATGQRVTLRCSPRSGDLSVYWYQQSLDQGLQFLIQYYNGEERAKGNILERFSAQQFPDLHSELNLSSLELGDSALYFCASSVTQGANGYTFGSGTRLTVV.